The 30 T cell receptor beta chains below come from one sample, sequenced in a study of Ad26.COV2.S vaccination and SARS-CoV-2 variants. Measured with immunoSEQ multiplex PCR; TCRdb has only the in-frame clones, and not every one. The sample lists more than 300,000 clones, around 89% occurring once. Treatment noted: around 19 received Ad26.COV2.S at low or high dose, single or two shots; about 5 received placebo; per-sample allocation not given. The investigators took samples on day 63 after the first vaccine or placebo injection. The sample was peripheral blood, taken in a trial of Ad26.COV2.S vaccine versus placebo. Receptor source: a person aged 18-60 years who received the Ad26.COV2.S COVID-19 vaccine or a placebo.

The chain joins TRBV6-6 to TRBJ1-2; D gene unclear. V lost 2 bases and J lost 4, with 14 bases in between. The CDR3 totals 15 residues. From germline, CDR1 is MNHNY and CDR2 SVGAGI (reference sequence). CDR3 coding DNA: TGTGCCAGCAGTTACGAAAAGGTCGGAGGCTATGGCTACACCTTC. This sequence encodes CASSYEKVGGYGYTF.

This chain links TRBV28 with TRBJ1-1; 11 bases agree with TRBD1. CDR1 MDHEN and CDR2 SYDVKM come from the germline V gene. The J segment lost 3 bases and the V segment lost 7 bases, leaving 7 bases of the junction unmatched. The CDR3 is made up of 15 amino acids. This CDR3 reads CASTGQGAQDTEAFF. CDR3 bases: TGTGCCAGCACCGGACAGGGGGCTCAGGACACTGAAGCTTTCTTT.

The V gene is TRBV28, the J gene TRBJ2-2; 8 nucleotides line up with TRBD1. With V trimmed by 2 bases and J by 6 bases, 2 bases remained unmatched. Germline V CDR1 and CDR2: MDHEN, SYDVKM. The length of the CDR3 is 14 residues. The CDR3 nucleotides read TGTGCCAGCAGTTTACAGGGGGCGCCCGGGGAGCTGTTTTTT. It translates to CASSLQGAPGELFF.

The V gene is TRBV19, the J gene TRBJ1-2, with D maybe TRBD1 (6 bases). The CDR3 totals 11 residues. Per the germline V gene, CDR1 is LNHDA and CDR2 is SQIVND (reference sequence). V gave up 7 bases and J gave up 7 bases, with 10 bases separating them. CDR3 region: CASKGVGGYTF. In DNA form, the CDR3 reads TGTGCCAGTAAGGGGGTTGGTGGCTACACCTTC. Together with reference TRBV19 and TRBJ1-2, the CDR3 gives the full variable domain: DGGITQSPKYLFRKEGQNVTLSCEQNLNHDAMYWYRQDPGQGLRLIYYSQIVNDFQKGDIAEGYSVSREKKESFPLTVTSAQKNPTAFYLCASKGVGGYTFGSGTRLTVV.

The chain is built from TRBV14 and TRBJ1-1; a possible D gene is TRBD1 (5 bases). This CDR3 comprises 13 residues. V lost 6 bases, J lost 0 bases, and 8 bases lay in between. Germline CDR1 reads SGHDN; CDR2 reads FVKESK. The CDR3 here is CASSRQMNTEAFF. The CDR3 DNA is TGTGCCAGCAGTCGACAGATGAACACTGAAGCTTTCTTT.

The gene calls are TRBV28 and TRBJ1-2, with D possibly TRBD1 on 6 matching bases. The CDR3 totals 13 residues. Germline CDR1 is MDHEN and CDR2 is SYDVKM. The V end was cut by 5 bases, the J end by 5 bases, with 12 bases between. CDR3: CASSPTGRYGYTF. The CDR3 DNA reads TGTGCCAGCAGTCCTACAGGGAGATATGGCTACACCTTC.

The J gene is TRBJ2-2, the V gene TRBV7-2; possibly TRBD2 for D (6 bases). Germline V gene sequence: CDR1 SGHTA, CDR2 FQGNSA. This CDR3 contains 16 residues. The ends were cut back, 2 bases at V and 7 bases at J, with 17 bases in the middle. CDR3 sequence: CASSLSSAGIGGELFF. The CDR3 nucleotides are TGTGCCAGCAGCTTAAGTTCGGCGGGGATAGGCGGGGAGCTGTTTTTT.

The chain carries TRBV6-5 and TRBJ2-7; TRBD2 matches 14 bases. This CDR3 spans 14 amino acids. Germline V gives CDR1 MNHEY, CDR2 SVGAGI. Trimming cost V 7 bases and J 4 bases; bases outside gene matches: 3. CDR3 nucleotides: TGTGCCAGCACTGGGACTAGCGGGGGATACGAGCAGTACTTC. Its protein is CASTGTSGGYEQYF.

In the case of this clone: The junction and the germline gene differ at one end; a read error may be behind it. The genes are TRBV5-1 and TRBJ1-1; 8 bases map to TRBD1. Germline-derived CDR1 and CDR2 are SGHRS and YFSETQ. This CDR3 spans 17 amino acids. CDR3 bases: TGCGCCAGCAGCTCTCTTGGACAGGGCGGGTTGAACACTGAAGTTTTCTTT. It encodes CASSSLGQGGLNTEVFF. Full variable domain (outside the CDR3, taken from reference TRBV5-1 and TRBJ1-1): KAGVTQTPRYLIKTRGQQVTLSCSPISGHRSVSWYQQTPGQGLQFLFEYFSETQRNKGNFPGRFSGRQFSNSRSEMNVSTLELGDSALYLCASSSLGQGGLNTEVFFGQGTRLTVV.

V and J are TRBV7-9 and TRBJ2-2; D may correspond to TRBD1 or TRBD2 (5 bases each). V was pared by 0 bases and J by 3 bases, with 14 bases between. The CDR3 is 17 residues long. Germline-derived CDR1 and CDR2 are SEHNR and FQNEAQ (reference sequence). Here the CDR3 DNA reads TGTGCCAGCAGCTTAGCGGTTGCAGGGAGCGACACCGGGGAGCTGTTTTTT. Protein: CASSLAVAGSDTGELFF.

As for this clone: Other DNA sequences of this sample code for an identical CDR3. The J gene is TRBJ2-1, the V gene TRBV5-1, with a possible D match to TRBD2 (7 bases). Germline loops: CDR1 SGHRS, CDR2 YFSETQ. The CDR3 loop spans 15 amino acids. The V gene lost 3 bases and the J gene lost 0 bases, with 10 bases spanning the gap. The CDR3 loop is CASSSGGSSYNEQFF. Written as DNA, the CDR3 is TGCGCCAGCAGCTCGGGGGGCAGCTCCTACAATGAGCAGTTCTTC.

The chain combines TRBV5-6 with TRBJ1-4; D is unclear. Trimming left V 2 bases short and J 5 bases short, with 7 bases between. This CDR3 is built from 13 residues. CDR1 SGHDT and CDR2 YYEEEE come from the germline V gene. The CDR3 sequence is CASSFGGNEKLFF. The CDR3 DNA follows: TGTGCCAGCAGCTTCGGAGGGAATGAAAAACTGTTTTTT.

The chain carries TRBV19 and TRBJ1-1, with D unresolved. Trimming pared 7 bases from V and 5 bases from J, leaving 8 bases between. The CDR3 is 11 amino acids. The germline V gene encodes CDR1 LNHDA and CDR2 SQIVND (reference sequence). As DNA, the CDR3 is TGTGCCAGTACACCGGGTACTGAAGCTTTCTTT. Translating it yields CASTPGTEAFF.

CDR3 coding DNA: TGTGCCTGGAGGTTGACAGGGTCTGGTGGCTACACCTTC. Translation gives CAWRLTGSGGYTF. The V gene is TRBV30, the J gene TRBJ1-2; the match to TRBD1 covers 7 bases. The CDR3 runs to 13 residues. The ends lost 3 bases at V and 7 bases at J; junction bases unmatched: 8. Germline V CDR1 and CDR2: GTSNPN, SVGIG (reference sequence).

The chain recombines TRBV27 with TRBJ1-2, with D tentatively TRBD1 (6 bases). V dropped 5 bases and J dropped 4 bases, with 14 bases sitting between them. CDR3 length: 14 residues. From germline, CDR1 is MNHEY and CDR2 SMNVEV (reference sequence). This chain's CDR3 is CASSPRGGPYGYTF. CDR3 sequence (DNA): TGTGCCAGCAGTCCCCGGGGGGGCCCCTATGGCTACACCTTC.

The rearrangement uses TRBV28 and TRBJ2-3; 7 bases are a match to TRBD2. From germline, CDR1 is MDHEN and CDR2 SYDVKM. The CDR3 is made up of 17 amino acids. V lost 5 bases, J lost 2 bases, and 13 bases stayed unmatched. The DNA for the CDR3 is TGTGCCAGCAGTCTCCGCCCCGGGAGGATAAACACAGATACGCAGTATTTT. It yields the protein CASSLRPGRINTDTQYF.

Note on this clone: The sample carries other DNA sequences with the same CDR3. The chain carries TRBV5-1 and TRBJ2-3; D may be TRBD1 (6 bases). The V end was cut by 1 base, the J end by 0 bases, with 6 bases between. Germline V CDR1 and CDR2: SGHRS, YFSETQ. The CDR3 extends over 14 amino acids. The CDR3 region is CASSLQGSTDTQYF. CDR3 in DNA: TGCGCCAGCAGCTTGCAGGGGAGCACAGATACGCAGTATTTT.

The genes are TRBV7-9 and TRBJ2-2; D possibly matches TRBD1 or TRBD2 (5 bases each). V lost 0 bases, J lost 4 bases, and 15 bases lay in between. The CDR3 consists of 17 residues. Per germline, CDR1 SEHNR and CDR2 FQNEAQ (reference sequence). CDR3 sequence reads: CASSLAGVRDVTGELFF. The CDR3 coding sequence is TGTGCCAGCAGCTTAGCGGGGGTCAGGGACGTCACCGGGGAGCTGTTTTTT.

This clone has a handful of counts. The rearrangement joins TRBV11-2 to TRBJ1-1; D is unclear. The ends were cut back, 1 base at V and 1 base at J, with 7 bases in the middle. The CDR3 has 14 residues. The germline V gene encodes CDR1 SGHAT and CDR2 FQNNGV. The CDR3 DNA sequence: TGTGCCAGCAGCTTAGTGAAGGGGAACACTGAAGCTTTCTTT. As protein: CASSLVKGNTEAFF.

There are a few counts of this clone. This chain connects TRBV10-3 to TRBJ1-6; the D is unclear. This CDR3 comprises 12 residues. In germline, CDR1 is ENHRY, CDR2 SYGVKD. V lost 5 bases to trimming and J lost 7 bases, with 6 bases between them. CDR3 sequence reads: CAISYENSPLHF. The CDR3 coding sequence is TGTGCCATCAGTTATGAGAATTCACCCCTCCACTTT.

V usage is TRBV7-6 and J usage is TRBJ1-3; D not resolved. This CDR3 has 15 amino acids. Per germline, CDR1 SGHVS and CDR2 FNYEAQ. V dropped 5 bases and J dropped 0 bases, with 11 bases sitting between them. This chain's CDR3 is CASSPQPSSGNTIYF. The DNA for the CDR3 is TGTGCCAGCAGCCCTCAGCCCAGCTCTGGAAACACCATATATTTT.

This clone was picked up one time. The V gene is TRBV4-2, the J gene TRBJ2-1; D call uncertain. Germline CDR1 LGHNA, CDR2 YNFKEQ. CDR3 length: 16 amino acids. V was shortened by 6 bases and J by 0 bases, with 15 bases between the two germline ends. CDR3 bases: TGTGCCAGCAGTCCGACCGAAACGAGCTCCTACAATGAGCAGTTCTTC. Its translation: CASSPTETSSYNEQFF.

The chain employs TRBV5-6 and TRBJ1-4; D is undetermined. V was pared by 1 base and J by 0 bases, with 7 bases between. This CDR3 is 15 amino acids long. Germline V lookup: CDR1 SGHDT, CDR2 YYEEEE. The CDR3 DNA reads TGTGCCAGCAGCTTGACAGTTGCAACTAATGAAAAACTGTTTTTT. Its translation is CASSLTVATNEKLFF. The full variable domain, completed using reference TRBV5-6 and TRBJ1-4, is DAGVTQSPTHLIKTRGQQVTLRCSPKSGHDTVSWYQQALGQGPQFIFQYYEEEERQRGNFPDRFSGHQFPNYSSELNVNALLLGDSALYLCASSLTVATNEKLFFGSGTQLSVL.

This clone was detected only a few times. The V gene is TRBV5-8, the J gene TRBJ1-6; 8 positions match TRBD1. The length of the CDR3 is 17 residues. Germline assignment: CDR1 SGHTS and CDR2 YDEGEE. V lost 1 base to trimming and J lost 6 bases; unmatched junction nucleotides: 9. In nucleotides, the CDR3 is TGTGCCAGCAGCTTGTCCAACAGGGGGGAAATTAATTCACCCCTCCACTTT. Translating it yields CASSLSNRGEINSPLHF. The entire variable domain, with the rest obtained from reference TRBV5-8 and TRBJ1-6, is as follows: EAGVTQSPTHLIKTRGQQATLRCSPISGHTSVYWYQQALGLGLQFLLWYDEGEERNRGNFPPRFSGRQFPNYSSELNVNALELEDSALYLCASSLSNRGEINSPLHFGNGTRLTVT.

This clone was picked up a small number of times. V is TRBV7-9 and J is TRBJ1-1, with 7 bases matching TRBD1. This CDR3 region has 15 residues. From germline, CDR1 is SEHNR and CDR2 FQNEAQ (reference sequence). Trimming cost V 3 bases and J 7 bases; bases outside gene matches: 11. The CDR3 sequence: CASSFSGLDRVEAFF. CDR3 DNA: TGTGCCAGCAGCTTTTCTGGCTTAGACAGGGTTGAAGCTTTCTTT.

This sequence joins TRBV18 and TRBJ2-4, with a possible D match to TRBD2 (6 bases). Between the trimmed V and J ends, which lost 3 bases and 6 bases, there was a span of 15 bases. The length of the CDR3 is 15 residues. From germline, CDR1 is KGHSH and CDR2 LQKENI. The CDR3 DNA reads TGTGCCAGCTCACCCAGGGAGGCGGCAGTAAACATTCAGTACTTC. Translation: CASSPREAAVNIQYF.

On this clone itself: The identical CDR3 is also encoded by other nucleotide sequences in the sample. The CDR3 spells CASSPATGTTDTQYF. Here the CDR3 DNA reads TGTGCCAGCTCACCAGCGACAGGGACCACAGATACGCAGTATTTT. This chain links TRBV18 with TRBJ2-3; 7 positions agree with TRBD1. The CDR3 is 15 residues long. With V trimmed by 2 bases and J by 2 bases, 4 bases remained unmatched. Germline V gene data show CDR1 as KGHSH and CDR2 as LQKENI.

The genes are TRBV5-4 and TRBJ2-2, with 11 bases matching TRBD2. Germline CDR1 reads SGHNT; CDR2 reads YYREEE (reference sequence). This CDR3 spans 17 amino acids. V shed 4 bases and J 1 base; nucleotides not matched to a gene: 6. CDR3 in amino acids: CASSPTGLAGNTGELFF. The DNA of the CDR3 is TGTGCCAGCAGCCCGACTGGACTAGCGGGGAACACCGGGGAGCTGTTTTTT.

The chain uses TRBV11-3 and TRBJ2-7, with D maybe TRBD1 (5 bases). The ends were cut back, 2 bases at V and 9 bases at J, with 20 bases in the middle. Germline assignment: CDR1 SGHNT and CDR2 YENEEA. The CDR3 sequence is 15 residues long. This chain's CDR3 is CASSLTPGHSSAQYF. The CDR3 DNA reads as TGTGCCAGCAGCTTAACCCCCGGACACTCTTCTGCGCAGTACTTC.

Details on this clone: Other DNA sequences in this specimen translate into the identical CDR3. The chain carries TRBV3-1 (or the pseudogene TRBV3-2) and TRBJ1-4; no clear D gene. There are 14 residues in the CDR3. V lost 3 bases and J lost 0, with 5 bases in between. Germline V CDR1 and CDR2: LGHDT, YNNKEL (reference sequence). CDR3 coding DNA: TGTGCCAGCAGCCAGGATGCAACTAATGAAAAACTGTTTTTT. Its protein is CASSQDATNEKLFF.